This T cell receptor (beta chain) was obtained from a study of T cells after yellow fever vaccination. This clonotype was recorded at least ten times. What it binds is not known. A universal primer site and UMIs were added as TCR cDNA was made by 5'RACE template switching. MiXCR was run by TCRdb on the 5' RACE reads, yielding one entry per CDR3 protein. The sample comprises some 350,000 distinct CDR3 sequences, about 9.5% of which are singletons, and roughly 17% rests with the top ten. Germline V gene sequence: CDR1 SGHRS, CDR2 YFSETQ. The J segment lost 11 bases and the V segment lost 4 bases, leaving 11 bases of the junction unmatched. The CDR3 is 13 residues long. Study-wide findings and caveats: Across the CD4 and CD8 compartments, a small share of clonotypes was present in both.

The sequencing used PBMCs, collected on the day of the first yellow fever vaccination. The chain combines TRBV5-1 with TRBJ1-1; 7 nucleotides agree with TRBD1. The receptor comes from a man in his late teens or twenties who received the YFV17D yellow fever vaccine. The CDR3 DNA is TGCGCCAGCAGCCCTATCGGGACAGCCGAGGCTTTCTTT. It specifies CASSPIGTAEAFF.